This T cell receptor (beta chain) was found in a study of identical twins. General study findings and limits: Part of the zero-insertion signal could reflect confounding by invariant MAIT and iNKT cells.

Regarding this clonotype: Its matching antigen is unknown.

V dropped 1 base and J dropped 6 bases, with 18 bases sitting between them. Germline lookup yields CDR1 SGHAT and CDR2 FQNNGV. This CDR3 contains 16 residues. TCRdb reanalysed the 5' RACE reads using MiXCR and keeps one entry per CDR3 protein. This sample has some 250,000 distinct CDR3 sequences; 5.5% to 7.5% occur once, and the top ten carry roughly 15%. These data were also filed under a second study, of T cells expressing NK-cell markers. That source adds: In six donors, dominant NKG2C+ clonotypes were roughly 1.0-8% of CD8+ T cells.

The sample consisted of CD8+ T cells sorted from blood. This receptor was identified in a woman aged 18 to 35 in good health. The chain uses TRBV11-2 and TRBJ1-2; D is unclear. The DNA of the CDR3 is TGTGCCAGCAGCTTAGTAGGTTCAGGCGATGAGAATGGCTACACCTTC. Protein product: CASSLVGSGDENGYTF.